This TCR beta chain stems from a study of control samples from healthy donors and cancer patients. CDR3 length: 13 residues. V shed 2 bases and J shed 2 bases, with 6 bases lying between them. The count of this clone is one. Using immunoSEQ multiplex PCR, the repertoire was profiled, and TCRdb retains in-frame clones only, with some absent. The repertoire consists of tens of thousands of clones, with 91% occurring once and the leading ten covering approximately 12%. This receptor was obtained from a middle-aged man with lung cancer. The chain recombines TRBV12-3 or TRBV12-4 with TRBJ2-5; tentatively, D is TRBD1 (5 bases). Source material: PBMCs. Here the CDR3 DNA reads TGTGCCAGCAGTTTAAACAGGCAAGAGACCCAGTACTTC. Encoded protein: CASSLNRQETQYF.